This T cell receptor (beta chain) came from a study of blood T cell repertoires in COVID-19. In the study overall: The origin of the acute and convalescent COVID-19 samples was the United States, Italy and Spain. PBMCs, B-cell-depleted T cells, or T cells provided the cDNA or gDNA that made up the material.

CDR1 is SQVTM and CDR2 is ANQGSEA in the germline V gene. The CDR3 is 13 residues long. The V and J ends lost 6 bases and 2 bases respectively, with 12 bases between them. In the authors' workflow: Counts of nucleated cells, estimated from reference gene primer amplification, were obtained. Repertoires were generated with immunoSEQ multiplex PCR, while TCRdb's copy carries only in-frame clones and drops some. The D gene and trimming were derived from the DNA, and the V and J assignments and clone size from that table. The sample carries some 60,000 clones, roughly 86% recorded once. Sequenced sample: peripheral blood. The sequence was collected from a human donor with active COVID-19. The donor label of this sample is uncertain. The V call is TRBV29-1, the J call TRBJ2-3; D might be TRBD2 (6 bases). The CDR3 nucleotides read TGCAGCGTGATCAGCGGGTTCACAGATACGCAGTATTTT. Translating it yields CSVISGFTDTQYF.